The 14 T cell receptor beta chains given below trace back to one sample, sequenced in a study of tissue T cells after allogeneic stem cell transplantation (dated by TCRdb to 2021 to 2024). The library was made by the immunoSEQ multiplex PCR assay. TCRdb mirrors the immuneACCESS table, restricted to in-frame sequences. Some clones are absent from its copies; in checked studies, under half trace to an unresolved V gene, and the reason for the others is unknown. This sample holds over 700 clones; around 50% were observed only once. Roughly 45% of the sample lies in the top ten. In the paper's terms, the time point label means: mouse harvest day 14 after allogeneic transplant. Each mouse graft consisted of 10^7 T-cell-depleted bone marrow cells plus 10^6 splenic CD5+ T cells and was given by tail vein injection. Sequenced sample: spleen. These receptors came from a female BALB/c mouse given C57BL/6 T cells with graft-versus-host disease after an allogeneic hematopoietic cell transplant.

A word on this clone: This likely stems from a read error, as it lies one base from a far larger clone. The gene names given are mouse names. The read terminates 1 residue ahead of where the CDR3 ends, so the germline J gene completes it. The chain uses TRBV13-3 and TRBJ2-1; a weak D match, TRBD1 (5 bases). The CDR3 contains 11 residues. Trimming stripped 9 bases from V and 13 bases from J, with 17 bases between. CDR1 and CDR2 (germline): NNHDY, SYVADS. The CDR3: CATEGVYEQFF. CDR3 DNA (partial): TGTGCCACAGAAGGGGTTTATGAACAGTTC.

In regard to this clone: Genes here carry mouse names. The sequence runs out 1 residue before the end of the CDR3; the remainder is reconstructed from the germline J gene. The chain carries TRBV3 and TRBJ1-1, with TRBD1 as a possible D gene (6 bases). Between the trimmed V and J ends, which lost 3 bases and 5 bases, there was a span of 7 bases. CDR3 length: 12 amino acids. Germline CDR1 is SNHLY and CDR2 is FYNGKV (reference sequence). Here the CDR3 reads CASSLGQTEVFF. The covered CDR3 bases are TGTGCCAGCAGCTTGGGACAAACAGAAGTCTTC.

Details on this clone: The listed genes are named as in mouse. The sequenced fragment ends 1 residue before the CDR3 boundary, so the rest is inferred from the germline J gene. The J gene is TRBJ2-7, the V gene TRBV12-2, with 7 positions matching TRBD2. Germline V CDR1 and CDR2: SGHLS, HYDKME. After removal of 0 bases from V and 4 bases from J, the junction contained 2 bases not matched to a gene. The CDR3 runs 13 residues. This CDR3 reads CASSLVGGYEQYF. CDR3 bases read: TGTGCCAGCTCTCTCGTGGGGGGATATGAACAGTAC.

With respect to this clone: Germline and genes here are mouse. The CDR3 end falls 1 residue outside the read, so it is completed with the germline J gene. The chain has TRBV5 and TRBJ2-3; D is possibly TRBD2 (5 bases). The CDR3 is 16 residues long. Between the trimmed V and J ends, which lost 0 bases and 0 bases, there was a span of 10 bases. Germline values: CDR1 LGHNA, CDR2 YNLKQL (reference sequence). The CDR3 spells CASSQERLGSAETLYF. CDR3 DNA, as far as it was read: TGTGCCAGCAGCCAAGAGCGGCTGGGTAGTGCAGAAACGCTGTAT.

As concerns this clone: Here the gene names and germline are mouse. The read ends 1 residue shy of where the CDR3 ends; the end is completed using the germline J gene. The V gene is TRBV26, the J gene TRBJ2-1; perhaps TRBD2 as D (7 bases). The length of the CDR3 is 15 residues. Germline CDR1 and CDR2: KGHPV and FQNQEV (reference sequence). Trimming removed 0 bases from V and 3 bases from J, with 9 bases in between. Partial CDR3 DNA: TGTGCCAGCAGTCTGTCCCGGGGGGCCTATGCTGAGCAGTTC. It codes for CASSLSRGAYAEQF. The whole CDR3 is CASSLSRGAYAEQFF.

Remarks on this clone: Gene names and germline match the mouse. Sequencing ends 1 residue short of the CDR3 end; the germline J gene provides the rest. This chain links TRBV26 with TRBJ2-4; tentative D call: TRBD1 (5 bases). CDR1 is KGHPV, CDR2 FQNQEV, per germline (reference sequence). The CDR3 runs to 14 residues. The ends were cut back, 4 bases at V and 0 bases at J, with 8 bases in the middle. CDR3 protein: CASSRQKSQNTLYF. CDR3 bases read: TGTGCCAGCAGTCGACAGAAAAGTCAAAACACCTTGTAC.

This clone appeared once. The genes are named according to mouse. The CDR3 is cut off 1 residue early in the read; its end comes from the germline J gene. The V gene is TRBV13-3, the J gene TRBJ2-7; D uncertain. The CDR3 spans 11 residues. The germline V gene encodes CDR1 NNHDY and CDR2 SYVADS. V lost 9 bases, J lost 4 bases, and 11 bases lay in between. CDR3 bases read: TGTGCCACACAACGGGTTTATGAACAGTAC. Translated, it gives CATQRVYEQY. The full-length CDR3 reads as CATQRVYEQYF.

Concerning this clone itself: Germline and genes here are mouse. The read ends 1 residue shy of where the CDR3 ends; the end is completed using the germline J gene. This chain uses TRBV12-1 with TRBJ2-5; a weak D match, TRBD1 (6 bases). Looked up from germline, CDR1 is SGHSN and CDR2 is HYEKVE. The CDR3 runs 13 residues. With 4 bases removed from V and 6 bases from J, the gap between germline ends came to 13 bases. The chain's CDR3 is CASSPQGGDTQYF. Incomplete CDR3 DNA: TGTGCCAGCTCCCCACAGGGCGGGGACACCCAGTAC. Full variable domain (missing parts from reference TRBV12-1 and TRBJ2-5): DSGVVQSPRHIIKEKGGRSVLTCIPISGHSNVVWYQQTLGKELKFLIQHYEKVERDKGFLPSRFSVQQFDDYHSEMNMSALELEDSAMYFCASSPQGGDTQYFGPGTRLLVL.

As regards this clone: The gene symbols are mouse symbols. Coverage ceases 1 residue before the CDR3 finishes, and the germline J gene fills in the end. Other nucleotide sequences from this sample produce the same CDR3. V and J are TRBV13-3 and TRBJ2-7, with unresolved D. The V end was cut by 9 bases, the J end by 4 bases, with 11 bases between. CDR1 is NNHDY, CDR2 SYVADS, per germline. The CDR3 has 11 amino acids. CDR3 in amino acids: CATAGVYEQYF. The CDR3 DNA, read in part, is TGTGCCACAGCCGGGGTTTATGAACAGTAC.

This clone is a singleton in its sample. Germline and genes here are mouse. This chain's CDR3 is CASGGTGDGEQYF. CDR3 DNA (partial): TGTGCCAGCGGTGGGACTGGGGACGGCGAACAGTAC. The chain joins TRBV13-2 to TRBJ2-7, with 9 bases matching TRBD2. The read falls 1 residue short of the CDR3 end, and the missing part is taken from the germline J gene. After removal of 3 bases from V and 7 bases from J, the junction contained 5 bases not matched to a gene. The germline gives CDR1 NNHNN, CDR2 SYGAGS (reference sequence). This CDR3 is built from 13 residues.

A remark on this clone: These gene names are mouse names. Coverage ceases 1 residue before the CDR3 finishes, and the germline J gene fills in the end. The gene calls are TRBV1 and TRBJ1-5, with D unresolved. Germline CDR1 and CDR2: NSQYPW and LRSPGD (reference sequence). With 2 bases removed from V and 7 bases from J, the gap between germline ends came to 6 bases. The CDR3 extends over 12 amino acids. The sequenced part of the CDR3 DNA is TGCACCTGCAGTGCATATAGTCAGGCTCCGCTT. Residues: CTCSAYSQAPL. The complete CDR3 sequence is CTCSAYSQAPLF. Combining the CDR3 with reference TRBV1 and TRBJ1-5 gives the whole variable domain VTLLEQNPRWRLVPRGQAVNLRCILKNSQYPWMSWYQQDLQKQLQWLFTLRSPGDKEVKSLPGADYLATRVTDTELRLQVANMSQGRTLYCTCSAYSQAPLFGEGTRLSVL.

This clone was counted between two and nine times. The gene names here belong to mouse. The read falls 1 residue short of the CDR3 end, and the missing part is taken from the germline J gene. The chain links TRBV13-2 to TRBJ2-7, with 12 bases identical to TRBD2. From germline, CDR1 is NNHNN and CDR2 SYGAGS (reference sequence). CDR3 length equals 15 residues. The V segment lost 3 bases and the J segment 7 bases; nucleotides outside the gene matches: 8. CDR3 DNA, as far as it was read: TGTGCCAGCGGTGCCTCGGGACTGGGGGGAGAGGAACAGTAC. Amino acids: CASGASGLGGEEQY. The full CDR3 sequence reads CASGASGLGGEEQYF.

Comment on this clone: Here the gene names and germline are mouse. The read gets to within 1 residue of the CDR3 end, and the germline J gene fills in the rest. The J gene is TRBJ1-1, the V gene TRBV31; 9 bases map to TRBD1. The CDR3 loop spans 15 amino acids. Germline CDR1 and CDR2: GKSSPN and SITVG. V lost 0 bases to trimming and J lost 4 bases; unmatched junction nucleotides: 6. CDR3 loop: CAWSLGGTGLTEVFF. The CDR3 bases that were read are TGTGCCTGGAGTCTAGGCGGGACAGGGCTCACAGAAGTCTTC.

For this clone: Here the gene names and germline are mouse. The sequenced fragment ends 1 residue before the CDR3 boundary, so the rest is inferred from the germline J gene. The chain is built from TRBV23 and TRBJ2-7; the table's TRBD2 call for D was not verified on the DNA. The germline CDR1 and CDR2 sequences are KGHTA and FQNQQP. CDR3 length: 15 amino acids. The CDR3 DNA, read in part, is TGCTCCAGCAGTCAATCGAGGGGGGGAGGAGATGAACAGTAC. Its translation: CSSSQSRGGGDEQY. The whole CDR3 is CSSSQSRGGGDEQYF.